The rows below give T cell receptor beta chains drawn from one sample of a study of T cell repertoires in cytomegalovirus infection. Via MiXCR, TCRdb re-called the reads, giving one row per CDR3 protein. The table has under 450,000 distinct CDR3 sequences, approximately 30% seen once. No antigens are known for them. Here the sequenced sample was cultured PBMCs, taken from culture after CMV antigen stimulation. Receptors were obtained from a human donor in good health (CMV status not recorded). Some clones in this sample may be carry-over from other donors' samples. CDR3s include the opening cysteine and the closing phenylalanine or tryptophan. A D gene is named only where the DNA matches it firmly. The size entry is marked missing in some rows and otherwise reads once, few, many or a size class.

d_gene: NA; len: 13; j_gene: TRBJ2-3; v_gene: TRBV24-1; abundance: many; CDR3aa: CATSDGTTDTQYF; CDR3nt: TGTGCCACCAGTGACGGTACCACAGATACGCAGTATTTT
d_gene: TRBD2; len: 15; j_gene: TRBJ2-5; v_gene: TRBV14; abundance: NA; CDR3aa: CASSQGLAGLETQYF; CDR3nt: TGTGCCAGCAGCCAAGGACTAGCGGGATTAGAGACCCAGTACTTC
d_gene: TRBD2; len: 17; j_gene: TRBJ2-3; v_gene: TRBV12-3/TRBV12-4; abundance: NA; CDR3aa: CASSYPLAGALADTQYF; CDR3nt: TGTGCCAGCAGTTACCCCCTAGCGGGAGCTTTGGCAGATACGCAGTATTTT
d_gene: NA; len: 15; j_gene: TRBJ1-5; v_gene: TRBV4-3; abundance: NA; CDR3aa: CASSQDGHQYQPQHF; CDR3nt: TGCGCCAGCAGTCAAGACGGACATCAATATCAGCCCCAGCATTTT
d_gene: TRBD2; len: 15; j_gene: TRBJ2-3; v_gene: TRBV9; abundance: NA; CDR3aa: CASSGSGRAGDTQYF; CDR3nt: TGTGCCAGCAGCGGTAGCGGGAGGGCAGGAGATACGCAGTATTTT
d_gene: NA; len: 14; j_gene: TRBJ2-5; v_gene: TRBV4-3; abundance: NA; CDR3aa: CASSQEYGAETQYF; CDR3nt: TGCGCCAGCAGCCAAGAGTACGGGGCGGAGACCCAGTACTTC
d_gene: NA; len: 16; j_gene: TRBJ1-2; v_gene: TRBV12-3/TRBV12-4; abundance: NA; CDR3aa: CASSNSKAATAVGYTF; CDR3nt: TGTGCCAGCAGTAACAGTAAAGCCGCTACAGCCGTAGGCTACACCTTC
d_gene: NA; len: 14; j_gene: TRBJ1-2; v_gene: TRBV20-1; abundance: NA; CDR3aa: CSARSDRKHYGYTF; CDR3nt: TGCAGTGCTAGGTCGGACAGAAAACACTATGGCTACACCTTC
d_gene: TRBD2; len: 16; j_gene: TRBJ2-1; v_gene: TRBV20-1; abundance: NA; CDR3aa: CSARQIAGSDYNEQFF; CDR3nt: TGCAGTGCTAGGCAAATAGCGGGATCAGACTACAATGAGCAGTTCTTC
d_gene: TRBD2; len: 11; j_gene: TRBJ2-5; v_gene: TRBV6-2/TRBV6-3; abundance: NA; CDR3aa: CASSNGGDQYF; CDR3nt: TGTGCCAGCAGTAACGGGGGGGACCAGTACTTC
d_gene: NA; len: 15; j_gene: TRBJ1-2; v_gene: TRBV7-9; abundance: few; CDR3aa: CASSPSRGETYGYTF; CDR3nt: TGTGCCAGCAGCCCCTCGAGGGGGGAGACCTATGGCTACACCTTC
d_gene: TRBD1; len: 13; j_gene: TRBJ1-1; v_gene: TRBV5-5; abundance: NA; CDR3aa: CASSRQGGIEAFF; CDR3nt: TGTGCCAGCAGTCGACAGGGAGGGATCGAAGCTTTCTTT
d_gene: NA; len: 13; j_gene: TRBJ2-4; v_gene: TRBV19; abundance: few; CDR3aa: CASSIDYIGPQYF; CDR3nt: TGTGCCAGTAGTATAGATTATATCGGACCGCAGTACTTC
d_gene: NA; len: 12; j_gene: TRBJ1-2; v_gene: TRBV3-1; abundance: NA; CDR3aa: CASSQDHGGSTF; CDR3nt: TGTGCCAGCAGCCAAGATCACGGGGGCAGCACCTTC
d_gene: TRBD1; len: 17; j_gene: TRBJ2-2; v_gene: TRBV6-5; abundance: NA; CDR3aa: CASRSGTGNPNTGELFF; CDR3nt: TGTGCCAGCAGGTCCGGGACAGGGAACCCGAACACCGGGGAGCTGTTTTTT
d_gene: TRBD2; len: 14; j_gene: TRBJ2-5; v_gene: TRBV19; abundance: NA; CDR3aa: CASSIGTSVETQYF; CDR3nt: TGTGCCAGTAGTATAGGGACTAGCGTAGAGACCCAGTACTTC
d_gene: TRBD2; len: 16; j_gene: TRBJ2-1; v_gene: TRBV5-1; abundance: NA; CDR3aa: CASSRQSSGSHYEQFF; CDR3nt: TGCGCCAGCAGCCGCCAATCTAGCGGGAGTCACTATGAGCAGTTCTTC
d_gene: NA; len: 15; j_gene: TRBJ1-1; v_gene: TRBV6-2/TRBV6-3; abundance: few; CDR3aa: CASSNPRIIQAEAFF; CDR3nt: TGTGCCAGCAGTAATCCTCGGATTATACAGGCTGAAGCTTTCTTT
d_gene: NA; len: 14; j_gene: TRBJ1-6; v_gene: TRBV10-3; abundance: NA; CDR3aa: CAIRASSYNSPLHF; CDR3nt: TGTGCCATCAGGGCCAGCTCCTATAATTCACCCCTCCACTTT
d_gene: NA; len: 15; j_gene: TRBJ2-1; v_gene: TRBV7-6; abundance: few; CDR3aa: CASSLSLVSYNEQFF; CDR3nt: TGTGCCAGCAGCTTAAGCCTAGTGTCCTACAATGAGCAGTTCTTC
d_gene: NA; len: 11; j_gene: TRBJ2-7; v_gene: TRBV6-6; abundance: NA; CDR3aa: CASRQGHEQYF; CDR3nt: TGTGCCAGCCGGCAGGGGCACGAGCAGTACTTC
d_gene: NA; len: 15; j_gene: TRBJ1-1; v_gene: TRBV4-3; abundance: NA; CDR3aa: CASSQDLRGGAEAFF; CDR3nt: TGCGCCAGCAGCCAAGATCTACGAGGGGGGGCTGAAGCTTTCTTT
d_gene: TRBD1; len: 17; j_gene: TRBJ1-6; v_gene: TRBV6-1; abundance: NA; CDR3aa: CASSESDRGRGNSPLHF; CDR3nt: TGTGCCAGCAGCGAATCGGACAGGGGAAGAGGGAATTCACCCCTCCACTTT
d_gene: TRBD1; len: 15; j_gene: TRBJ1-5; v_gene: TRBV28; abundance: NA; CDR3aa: CASSLGQGIGQPQHF; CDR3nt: TGTGCCAGCAGTTTGGGACAGGGGATAGGTCAGCCCCAGCATTTT
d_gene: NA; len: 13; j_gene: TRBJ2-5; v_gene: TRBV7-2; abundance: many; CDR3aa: CASSLDGAVTQYF; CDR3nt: TGTGCCAGCAGCTTAGATGGGGCCGTGACCCAGTACTTC
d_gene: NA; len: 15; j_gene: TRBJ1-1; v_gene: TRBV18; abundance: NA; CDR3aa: CASSPDGTMNTEAFF; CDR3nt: TGTGCCAGCTCACCGGATGGAACAATGAACACTGAAGCTTTCTTT
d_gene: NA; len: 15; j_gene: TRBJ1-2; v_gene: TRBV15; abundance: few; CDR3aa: CATSRERGLNYGYTF; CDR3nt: TGTGCCACCAGCAGAGAACGGGGGCTAAACTATGGCTACACCTTC
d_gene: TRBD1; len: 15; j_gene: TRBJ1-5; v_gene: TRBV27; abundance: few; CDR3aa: CASSPEDRVNQPQHF; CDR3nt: TGTGCCAGCAGTCCAGAGGACAGGGTCAATCAGCCCCAGCATTTT
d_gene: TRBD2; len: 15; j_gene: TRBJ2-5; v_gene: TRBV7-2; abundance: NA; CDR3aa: CASSSWTSGQETQYF; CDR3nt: TGTGCCAGCAGCTCATGGACTAGCGGACAAGAGACCCAGTACTTC
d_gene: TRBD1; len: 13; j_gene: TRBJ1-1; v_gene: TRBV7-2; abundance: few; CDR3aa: CASSLGTAREAFF; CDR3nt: TGTGCCAGCAGCTTGGGGACAGCTAGGGAAGCTTTCTTT
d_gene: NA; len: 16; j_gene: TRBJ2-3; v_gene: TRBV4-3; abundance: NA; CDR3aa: CASSQDAGGSADTQYF; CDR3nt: TGCGCCAGCAGCCAAGATGCGGGTGGCTCTGCAGATACGCAGTATTTT
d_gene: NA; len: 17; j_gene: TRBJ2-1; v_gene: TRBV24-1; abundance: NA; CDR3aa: CATSDHPPRDSYNEQFF; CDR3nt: TGTGCCACCAGTGACCACCCACCCAGGGATTCCTACAATGAGCAGTTCTTC